This T cell receptor (beta chain) originates from a study of beta chain features in type 1 diabetes. Donors underwent one heparinised blood draw, about 110 mL on average. On this clone itself: The antigen remains undetermined.

Of the isolated RNA, all was reverse transcribed, and so the sequenced material was expressed TCRB transcripts. Naive, central memory and regulatory T cell samples came to a mean of roughly 4 million reads. Assay used: immunoSEQ multiplex PCR; TCRdb lists only in-frame clones, some missing. This table has hundreds of thousands of clones, around 15% appearing once. Findings and caveats of the study: Patients showed naive, central memory and Treg TCRB repertoires that appeared more similar than those of healthy donors. VDJ junctions in type 1 diabetes patients carried more deletions and fewer insertions.

The CDR3 spans 15 residues. The germline V gene encodes CDR1 MDHEN and CDR2 SYDVKM. Between the trimmed V and J ends, which lost 4 bases and 0 bases, there was a span of 9 bases. The sequence was collected from a man aged 18 to 29 in good health. Input material: naive CD4+ T cells from blood. The gene calls are TRBV28 and TRBJ1-4; D is ambiguous. CDR3 DNA sequence: TGTGCCAGCAGTTCGAAGACACCAACTAATGAAAAACTGTTTTTT. Amino acid sequence: CASSSKTPTNEKLFF.